This T cell receptor (beta chain) was sequenced for a study of radiotherapy plus CTLA-4 blockade in lung cancer (dated by TCRdb to 2017 to 2018). Regarding the complete study: Among the enrolled patients, under 20% had an objective response, and roughly 30% reached disease control.

Libraries were constructed by the immunoSEQ multiplex PCR assay. TCRdb's version of the immuneACCESS table is confined to in-frame rearrangements and falls short of the full clone set. An unresolved V gene accounts for under half of the shortfall where checked; the remainder is of unknown origin. The sample records tens of thousands of clones, 60% to 80% of which are singletons. The ten largest account for approximately 4.5% of the sample. As regards this clone: This receptor's antigen is unknown. No qualities accompany the bases; no much larger clone lies one base away.

In this study, focal radiation therapy paired with CTLA-4 blockade (ipilimumab) was tested in patients who had chemo-refractory metastatic non-small-cell lung cancer. Overall study results and their limits: TCR clones derived from tumors expanded in peripheral blood after treatment with radiotherapy and ipilimumab. The strongest predictors of response were reported to be early dynamic shifts in blood T cell clones along with a rise in serum interferon-beta following radiation.

The CDR1 and CDR2 encoded by the germline V gene are MNHEY and SVGAGI. Trimming at the junction amounts to 8 bases on V and 7 bases on J, and the germline ends lie 14 bases apart. The CDR3 measures 13 amino acids from cysteine to phenylalanine. The kept DNA is CDR3 alone, 39 bases in frame from the first base. This receptor was identified in a human donor with non-small cell lung cancer whose response to radiotherapy plus ipilimumab could not be evaluated. Sequenced material: peripheral blood, taken from a patient treated with radiotherapy plus ipilimumab. Recombination joined TRBV6-5 with TRBJ1-4, with a weak D call of TRBD1 (5 bases match). The nucleotides are TGTGCCAGCGACAGACGTTTGGGTGAAAAACTGTTTTTT. This sequence encodes CASDRRLGEKLFF.